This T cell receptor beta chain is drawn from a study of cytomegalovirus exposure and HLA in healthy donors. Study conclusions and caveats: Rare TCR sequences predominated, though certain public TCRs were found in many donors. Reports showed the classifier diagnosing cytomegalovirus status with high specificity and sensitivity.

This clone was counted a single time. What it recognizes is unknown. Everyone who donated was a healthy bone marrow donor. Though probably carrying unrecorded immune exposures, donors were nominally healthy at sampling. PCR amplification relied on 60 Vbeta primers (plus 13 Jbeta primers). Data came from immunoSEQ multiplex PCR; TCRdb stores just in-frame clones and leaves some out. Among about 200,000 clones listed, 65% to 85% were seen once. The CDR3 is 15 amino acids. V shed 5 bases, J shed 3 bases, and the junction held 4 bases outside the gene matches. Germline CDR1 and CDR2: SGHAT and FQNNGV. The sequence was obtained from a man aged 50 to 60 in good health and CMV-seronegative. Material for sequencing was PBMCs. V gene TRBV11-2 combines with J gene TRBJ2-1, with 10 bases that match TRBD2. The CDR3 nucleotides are TGTGCCAGCAGCGTATCTAGCGGGAGCTACAATGAGCAGTTCTTC. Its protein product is CASSVSSGSYNEQFF.